These 20 T cell receptor beta chains share one sample of origin, sequenced in a study of blood T cell repertoires in COVID-19. Data came from immunoSEQ multiplex PCR; TCRdb stores just in-frame clones and leaves some out. The sample contains roughly 120,000 clones, over 75% of which appear only once. Material: peripheral blood. Receptor source: a man aged 60 to 69 with acute or convalescent COVID-19.

V and J are TRBV27 and TRBJ2-3, with a possible D match to TRBD2 (5 bases). Germline CDR1 and CDR2: MNHEY and SMNVEV (reference sequence). V was pared by 4 bases and J by 6 bases, with 8 bases between. The CDR3 covers 12 residues. The CDR3 loop is CASSYRGDTQYF. The CDR3 DNA is TGTGCCAGCAGTTACCGAGGGGATACGCAGTATTTT.

The chain uses TRBV9 and TRBJ2-2; 7 bases match TRBD1. With V trimmed by 0 bases and J by 1 base, 6 bases remained unmatched. The CDR3 extends over 17 amino acids. From germline, CDR1 is SGDLS and CDR2 YYNGEE. In DNA form, the CDR3 reads TGTGCCAGCAGCGTAGATCCACAGGGGTTGAACACCGGGGAGCTGTTTTTT. Amino acid sequence: CASSVDPQGLNTGELFF. Drawing the rest from reference TRBV9 and TRBJ2-2, the complete variable domain is DSGVTQTPKHLITATGQRVTLRCSPRSGDLSVYWYQQSLDQGLQFLIQYYNGEERAKGNILERFSAQQFPDLHSELNLSSLELGDSALYFCASSVDPQGLNTGELFFGEGSRLTVL.

The chain uses TRBV4-2 and TRBJ2-3; D uncertain. The germline V gene encodes CDR1 LGHNA and CDR2 YNFKEQ. This CDR3 has 15 residues. Trimming left V 0 bases short and J 2 bases short, with 9 bases between. The CDR3 DNA reads TGTGCCAGCAGCCAAGAGGCGCGGAACACAGATACGCAGTATTTT. Translating it yields CASSQEARNTDTQYF.

This clone is a singleton in its sample. The V and J genes are TRBV5-1 and TRBJ2-7; unclear D gene. V lost 0 bases and J lost 3, with 7 bases in between. The CDR3 has 13 residues. CDR1 and CDR2 from the germline V gene are SGHRS and YFSETQ. The CDR3 nucleotides read TGCGCCAGCAGCTTGGGTCGTAACTACGAGCAGTACTTC. Protein sequence: CASSLGRNYEQYF. The full variable domain, in which reference TRBV5-1 and TRBJ2-7 provide the parts outside the CDR3, is KAGVTQTPRYLIKTRGQQVTLSCSPISGHRSVSWYQQTPGQGLQFLFEYFSETQRNKGNFPGRFSGRQFSNSRSEMNVSTLELGDSALYLCASSLGRNYEQYFGPGTRLTVT.

This clone has just one count. For the CDR3, the DNA is TGCGCCAGCAGCCCTACGGGGCCTAGCGGTTACTACAATGAGCAGTTCTTC. Translation: CASSPTGPSGYYNEQFF. This chain connects TRBV4-3 to TRBJ2-1; 7 bases fit TRBD2. Germline V gene data show CDR1 as LGHNA and CDR2 as YSLEER. The CDR3 has 17 amino acids. Losses at the gene ends were 4 bases for V and 3 bases for J; bases not matched to a gene: 12.

The CDR3 reads CASSLREGDEQFF. The CDR3 DNA sequence: TGTGCCAGCAGTTTACGGGAGGGAGATGAGCAGTTCTTC. The V gene is TRBV27, the J gene TRBJ2-1, with 8 bases fitting TRBD2. With 2 bases clipped from V and 8 bases from J, the junction kept 2 bases outside the gene matches. The CDR3 sequence is 13 residues long. Germline CDR1 MNHEY, CDR2 SMNVEV (reference sequence).

This clone occurred many times. This rearrangement joins TRBV9 to TRBJ1-1; D might be TRBD1 (5 bases). The germline CDR1 and CDR2 sequences are SGDLS and YYNGEE. V lost 10 bases to trimming and J lost 0 bases, with 13 bases between them. This CDR3 is 13 amino acids long. CDR3 DNA: TGTGCCGGATCTGGACATTTGAACACTGAAGCTTTCTTT. As protein: CAGSGHLNTEAFF. Full variable domain (outside the CDR3, taken from reference TRBV9 and TRBJ1-1): DSGVTQTPKHLITATGQRVTLRCSPRSGDLSVYWYQQSLDQGLQFLIQYYNGEERAKGNILERFSAQQFPDLHSELNLSSLELGDSALYFCAGSGHLNTEAFFGQGTRLTVV.

The J gene is TRBJ1-2, the V gene TRBV5-1; possible D gene TRBD1, 5 bases. The CDR3 consists of 16 residues. Trimming took off 4 bases at V and 2 bases at J, with 18 bases between the two ends. Germline CDR1 is SGHRS and CDR2 is YFSETQ. The DNA for the CDR3 is TGCGCCAGCAGCCCGGAAGGGGCGGGAGCGAACTATGGCTACACCTTC. This encodes CASSPEGAGANYGYTF.

The chain uses TRBV7-2 and TRBJ2-3, with 7 bases aligning to TRBD2. The V gene end was trimmed by 3 bases and the J gene end by 4 bases; junction bases not matched to a gene: 1. CDR3 size: 13 residues. Per the germline V gene, CDR1 is SGHTA and CDR2 is FQGNSA. CDR3 DNA: TGTGCCAGCAGCTTTGCGGGAGCAGATACGCAGTATTTT. It specifies CASSFAGADTQYF.

The chain has TRBV18 and TRBJ1-4; 8 nucleotides match TRBD1. Germline lookup yields CDR1 KGHSH and CDR2 LQKENI. The CDR3 runs 15 residues. Losses at the gene ends were 6 bases for V and 7 bases for J; bases not matched to a gene: 10. The CDR3, as DNA: TGTGCCAGCTCGCCCGGGACAGGCTTCGGTGAAAAACTGTTTTTT. It yields the protein CASSPGTGFGEKLFF.

The chain links TRBV29-1 to TRBJ1-2, with TRBD1 matching 7 bases. There are 13 residues in the CDR3. The V and J ends lost 6 bases and 7 bases, in that order; junction bases with no gene match: 11. CDR1 and CDR2 from the germline V gene are SQVTM and ANQGSEA. In DNA, the CDR3 is TGCAGCGTGCCTAAGACAGGGTCCCCTGGCTACACCTTC. Its protein is CSVPKTGSPGYTF.

The chain is built from TRBV9 and TRBJ2-2; possibly TRBD2 for D (5 bases). The germline CDR1 and CDR2 sequences are SGDLS and YYNGEE. The CDR3 has 16 amino acids. V was shortened by 0 bases and J by 0 bases, with 9 bases between the two germline ends. This CDR3 is CASSVDSGANTGELFF. The CDR3 nucleotides are TGTGCCAGCAGCGTAGACAGCGGAGCGAACACCGGGGAGCTGTTTTTT.

This chain connects TRBV11-3 to TRBJ2-1; 12 nucleotides agree with TRBD1. Germline loops: CDR1 SGHNT, CDR2 YENEEA. The CDR3 contains 17 residues. The trim removed 0 bases at V and 9 bases at J, leaving 9 bases unmatched. CDR3 nucleotides: TGTGCCAGCAGCTTAGAATTGGGGACAGGGGGCCGGGCTGAGCAGTTCTTC. Its translation: CASSLELGTGGRAEQFF.

The chain combines TRBV5-1 with TRBJ1-1; D is unclear. The CDR3 is made up of 12 amino acids. CDR1 and CDR2 from the germline V gene are SGHRS and YFSETQ. Trimming cost V 2 bases and J 11 bases, with 13 bases left between them. CDR3 sequence (DNA): TGCGCCAGCAGCTTACGAGATGAGGAGGCTTTCTTT. As protein: CASSLRDEEAFF.

The rearrangement links TRBV15 to TRBJ1-4; D not certain. The CDR3 is made up of 15 amino acids. In germline, CDR1 is LNHNV, CDR2 YYDKDF (reference sequence). The germline V and J ends were trimmed by 1 base and 5 bases, with 11 bases remaining between them. In DNA, the CDR3 is TGTGCCACCAGCAGAGGTGGGCAGGCAAATGAAAAACTGTTTTTT. Protein: CATSRGGQANEKLFF.

The chain combines TRBV19 with TRBJ2-5, with TRBD2 matching over 9 bases. The germline gives CDR1 LNHDA, CDR2 SQIVND (reference sequence). The CDR3 runs 14 residues. Trimming at V came to 2 bases and at J to 4 bases, leaving 2 bases not matched to a gene. The CDR3 is CASSILAGLETQYF. In nucleotides, the CDR3 is TGTGCCAGTAGTATACTAGCGGGACTAGAGACCCAGTACTTC.

The chain's CDR3 is CASSSQGGSYEQYF. The CDR3 nucleotides are TGTGCCAGCAGCTCCCAAGGAGGTTCCTACGAGCAGTACTTC. The rearrangement uses TRBV7-2 and TRBJ2-7; tentatively, D is TRBD2 (5 bases). Trimming took 4 bases from V and 1 from J, leaving 11 bases between them. CDR3 length equals 14 residues. The germline CDR1 and CDR2 sequences are SGHTA and FQGNSA.

In nucleotides, the CDR3 is TGTGCCAGCAGCCTTTCGACAAATAGCTATGGCTACACCTTC. As protein: CASSLSTNSYGYTF. The V and J genes are TRBV3-1 (or the pseudogene TRBV3-2) and TRBJ1-2; no clear D gene. There are 14 residues in the CDR3. V lost 4 bases and J lost 4, with 13 bases in between. The V gene's germline CDR1 is LGHDT and CDR2 YNNKEL (reference sequence).

The chain couples TRBV28 to TRBJ2-7; maybe TRBD2 (6 bases). From germline, CDR1 is MDHEN and CDR2 SYDVKM. Trimming removed 5 bases at V and 0 bases at J, with 14 bases between. This CDR3 region has 15 residues. This chain's CDR3 is CASSLGGENSYEQYF. DNA for the CDR3: TGTGCCAGCAGTCTGGGCGGGGAAAACTCCTACGAGCAGTACTTC.

The chain joins TRBV5-1 to TRBJ2-2; D perhaps matches TRBD1 (5 bases). Germline V gene sequence: CDR1 SGHRS, CDR2 YFSETQ. CDR3 size: 13 residues. Trimming left V 2 bases short and J 8 bases short, with 10 bases between. CDR3: CASSFIREGELFF. CDR3 bases: TGCGCCAGCAGCTTTATCAGGGAAGGGGAGCTGTTTTTT.